Within the sample, the clone carrying this T cell receptor beta chain is medium-sized (0.01 to 0.1%). The target antigen is unknown. MiXCR was used by TCRdb to re-call the PCR reads. The sample holds 29,000 or so clones, about 4% seen once. Each patient came to thyroid surgery without any prior treatment (of any kind). These data are taken from a study of metastatic and nonmetastatic thyroid tumors. Study at large: A comparison of repertoires was made across blood and tumor or nodule tissue from malignant and benign thyroid patients.

This CDR3 is 15 amino acids long. V dropped 6 bases and J dropped 4 bases, with 17 bases sitting between them. Germline CDR1 is MNHEY and CDR2 is SMNVEV (reference sequence). General study findings and limits: Compared with benign nodules, malignant thyroid tumors were reported to have significantly higher TCR beta diversity in both blood and tumor.

The sequenced sample was blood. The receptor was derived from a female donor with papillary thyroid cancer or a benign thyroid nodule (not recorded which). Some clones in this sample may be carry-over from other donors' samples. This chain connects TRBV27 to TRBJ2-3; TRBD1 might be the D (5 bases). The CDR3 spells CASSIGSFRADTQYF. In nucleotides, the CDR3 is TGTGCCAGCAGCATCGGGTCGTTCAGGGCAGATACGCAGTATTTT.